Listed below are T cell receptor beta chains from one sample, sequenced in a study of blood T cell repertoires in COVID-19. The repertoire was sequenced with immunoSEQ multiplex PCR; TCRdb's copy has only in-frame clones and lacks some. Here the sample spans under 100,000 clones, about 87% being singletons. Material: peripheral blood. All receptors derive from a human donor in a cohort sampled during active COVID-19. Both conserved end residues are part of each CDR3. The order of the fields is J gene, D gene, V gene, CDR3 protein. The D gene is left open where the match is weak.

>TRBJ1-3|NA|TRBV12-3/TRBV12-4
CASSFTGNTIYF
>TRBJ1-2|TRBD1|TRBV6-5
CASSLQGARTDGYTF
>TRBJ2-3|NA|TRBV21-1
CASSKEGNLWGGADTQYF
>TRBJ2-5|NA|TRBV28
CASSFGAMETQYF
>TRBJ2-7|TRBD1|TRBV5-1
CASSLAIGQGFYEQYF
>TRBJ1-1|NA|TRBV29-1
CRATGEGTEAFF
>TRBJ1-1|TRBD1|TRBV5-1
CASSSRTGGRNTEAFF
>TRBJ1-2|TRBD1|TRBV7-2
CASSPYGQGANYGYTF
>TRBJ2-3|TRBD2|TRBV5-1
CASSLGLAGGSGTQYF
>TRBJ2-3|NA|TRBV24-1
CATSDYDDFLDTQYF
>TRBJ2-1|TRBD2|TRBV24-1
CATLAGGNNEQFF
>TRBJ2-3|NA|TRBV3-1/TRBV3-2
CASSHPSRGGRTDTQYF
>TRBJ2-3|NA|TRBV5-1
CASSVPSVTDTQYF
>TRBJ2-1|NA|TRBV6-5
CASSYSFSGAYNEQFF
>TRBJ1-2|NA|TRBV28
CASSQVLGARSGYTF
>TRBJ2-5|TRBD1|TRBV2
CASMRGGAETQYF
>TRBJ1-5|NA|TRBV28
CASSSKQPQHF
>TRBJ2-5|NA|TRBV28
CASSPVSLETQYF
>TRBJ2-7|NA|TRBV12-2
CASRLGNLVRGCSYEQYF
>TRBJ2-3|NA|TRBV18
CASSPEGVSTDTQYF
>TRBJ1-5|NA|TRBV7-2
CASSLGWAQPQHF
>TRBJ2-7|TRBD1|TRBV27
CASRSPSARGQYEQYF
>TRBJ2-1|TRBD2|TRBV7-9
CASSLPGAGEDNEQFF
>TRBJ1-2|NA|TRBV7-9
CASSLIEENGYTF
>TRBJ2-3|NA|TRBV18
CASSIQGAGATDTQYF
>TRBJ1-1|NA|TRBV7-8
CASSSTNTEAFF
>TRBJ1-1|TRBD1|TRBV7-2
CASSSGQGASNTEAFF
>TRBJ2-1|TRBD2|TRBV27
CASSLSGLADNEQFF
>TRBJ1-1|TRBD1|TRBV29-1
CSGQGNTEAFF
>TRBJ2-5|TRBD2|TRBV7-9
CASSRSGGLQETQYF
>TRBJ1-5|NA|TRBV18
CASSPSGNQPQHF
>TRBJ2-2|NA|TRBV28
CASSLGGRGIGELFF
>TRBJ1-5|TRBD1|TRBV28
CASSRTGGSNQPQHF